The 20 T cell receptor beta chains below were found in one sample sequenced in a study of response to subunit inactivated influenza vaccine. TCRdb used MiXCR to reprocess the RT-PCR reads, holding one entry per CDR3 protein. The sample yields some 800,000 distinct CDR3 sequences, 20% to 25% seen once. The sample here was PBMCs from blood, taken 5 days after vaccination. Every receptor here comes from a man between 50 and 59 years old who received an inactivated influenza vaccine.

DNA of the CDR3: TGTGCCACCCAGGGGGGCAGGGAGCAGTTCTTC. Protein: CATQGGREQFF. The chain carries TRBV12-3 or TRBV12-4 and TRBJ2-1; D may be TRBD1 (7 bases). This CDR3 is built from 11 residues. V gave up 10 bases and J gave up 10 bases, with 14 bases separating them.

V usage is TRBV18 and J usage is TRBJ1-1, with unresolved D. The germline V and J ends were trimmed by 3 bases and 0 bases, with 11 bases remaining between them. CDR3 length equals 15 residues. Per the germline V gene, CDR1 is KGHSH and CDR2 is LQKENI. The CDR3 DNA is TGTGCCAGCTCACCTAGGGAGGGCGTGAACACTGAAGCTTTCTTT. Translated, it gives CASSPREGVNTEAFF.

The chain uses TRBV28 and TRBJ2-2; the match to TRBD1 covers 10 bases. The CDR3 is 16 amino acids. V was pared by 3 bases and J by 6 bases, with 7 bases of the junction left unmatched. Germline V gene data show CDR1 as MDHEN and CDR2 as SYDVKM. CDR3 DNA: TGTGCCAGCAGTTTGTTGGGACAGGGGCTTTCCGGGGAGCTGTTTTTT. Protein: CASSLLGQGLSGELFF.

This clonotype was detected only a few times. CDR3 DNA: TGCAGCGTTGTCGACAGAAACACCATATATTTT. It encodes CSVVDRNTIYF. The chain recombines TRBV29-1 with TRBJ1-3; unclear D gene. This CDR3 comprises 11 residues. Germline-derived CDR1 and CDR2 are SQVTM and ANQGSEA. Trimming removed 4 bases at V and 5 bases at J, with 6 bases between.

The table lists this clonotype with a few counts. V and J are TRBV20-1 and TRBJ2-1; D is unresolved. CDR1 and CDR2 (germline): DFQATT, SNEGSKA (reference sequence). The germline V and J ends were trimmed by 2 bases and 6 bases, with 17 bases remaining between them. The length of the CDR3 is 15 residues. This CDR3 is CSARPTPGVFNEQFF. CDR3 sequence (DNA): TGCAGTGCTAGACCCACGCCAGGTGTGTTCAATGAGCAGTTCTTC.

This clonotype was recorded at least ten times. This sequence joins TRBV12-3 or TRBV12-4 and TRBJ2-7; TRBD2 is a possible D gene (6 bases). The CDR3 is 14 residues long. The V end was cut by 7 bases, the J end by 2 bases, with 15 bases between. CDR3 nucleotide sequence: TGTGCCAGCACCCAACCGGGAGCGACCTACGAGCAGTACTTC. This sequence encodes CASTQPGATYEQYF.

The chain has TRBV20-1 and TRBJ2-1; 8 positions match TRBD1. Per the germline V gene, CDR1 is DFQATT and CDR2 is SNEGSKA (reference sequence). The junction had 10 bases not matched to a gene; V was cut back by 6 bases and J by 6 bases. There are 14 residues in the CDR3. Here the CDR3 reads CSAPRDRRSNEQFF. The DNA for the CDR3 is TGCAGTGCCCCCCGGGACAGGCGTTCCAATGAGCAGTTCTTC.

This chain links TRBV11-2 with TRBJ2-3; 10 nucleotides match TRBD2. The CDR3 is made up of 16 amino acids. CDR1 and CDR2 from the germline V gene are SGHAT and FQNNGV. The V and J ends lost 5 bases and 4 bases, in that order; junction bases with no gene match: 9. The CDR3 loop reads CASSVFLAGAPDTQYF. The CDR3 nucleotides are TGTGCCAGCAGCGTATTTCTAGCGGGAGCCCCAGATACGCAGTATTTT.

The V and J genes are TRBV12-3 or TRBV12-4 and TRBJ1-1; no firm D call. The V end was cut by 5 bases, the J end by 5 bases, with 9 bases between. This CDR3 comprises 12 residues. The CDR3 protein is CASSPLPTEAFF. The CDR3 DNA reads TGTGCCAGCAGTCCGTTGCCTACTGAAGCTTTCTTT.

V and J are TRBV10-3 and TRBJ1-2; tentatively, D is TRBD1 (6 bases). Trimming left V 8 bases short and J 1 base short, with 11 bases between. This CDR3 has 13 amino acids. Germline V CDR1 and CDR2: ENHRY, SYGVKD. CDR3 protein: CAIGRGNNYGYTF. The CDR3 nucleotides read TGTGCCATCGGCAGGGGTAATAACTATGGCTACACCTTC.

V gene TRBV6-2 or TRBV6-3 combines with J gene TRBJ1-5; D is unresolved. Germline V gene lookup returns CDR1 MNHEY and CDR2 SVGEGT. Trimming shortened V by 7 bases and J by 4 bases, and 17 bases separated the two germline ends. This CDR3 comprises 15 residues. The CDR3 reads CASTPLGERNQPQHF. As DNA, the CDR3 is TGTGCCAGCACCCCCCTCGGGGAGCGTAATCAGCCCCAGCATTTT.

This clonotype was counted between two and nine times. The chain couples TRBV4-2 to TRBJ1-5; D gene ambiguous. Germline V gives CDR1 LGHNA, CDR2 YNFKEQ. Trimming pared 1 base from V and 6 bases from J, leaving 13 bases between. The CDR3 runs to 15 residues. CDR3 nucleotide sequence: TGTGCCAGCAGCCAAGGACTGGCAGGCATTCAGCCCCAGCATTTT. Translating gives CASSQGLAGIQPQHF.

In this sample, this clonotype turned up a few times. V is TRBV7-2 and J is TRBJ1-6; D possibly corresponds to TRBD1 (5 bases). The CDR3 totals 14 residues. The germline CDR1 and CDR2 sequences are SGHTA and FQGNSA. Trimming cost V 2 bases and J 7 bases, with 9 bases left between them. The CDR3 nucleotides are TGTGCCAGCAGCTTAAAGCAGGGCAATTCACCCCTCCACTTT. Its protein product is CASSLKQGNSPLHF.

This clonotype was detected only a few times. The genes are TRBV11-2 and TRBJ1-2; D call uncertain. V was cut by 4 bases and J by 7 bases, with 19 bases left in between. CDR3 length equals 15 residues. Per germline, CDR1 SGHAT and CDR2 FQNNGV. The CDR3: CASSSSYERAGGYTF. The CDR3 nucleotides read TGTGCCAGCAGCTCCTCCTATGAGAGGGCAGGTGGCTACACCTTC.

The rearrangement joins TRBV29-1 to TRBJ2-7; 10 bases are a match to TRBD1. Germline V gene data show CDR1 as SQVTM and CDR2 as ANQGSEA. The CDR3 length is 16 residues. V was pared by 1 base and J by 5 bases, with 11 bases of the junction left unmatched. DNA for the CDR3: TGCAGCGTTGAAGGTGCTACCGGGACAGGGGCTGACGAGCAGTACTTC. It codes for CSVEGATGTGADEQYF.

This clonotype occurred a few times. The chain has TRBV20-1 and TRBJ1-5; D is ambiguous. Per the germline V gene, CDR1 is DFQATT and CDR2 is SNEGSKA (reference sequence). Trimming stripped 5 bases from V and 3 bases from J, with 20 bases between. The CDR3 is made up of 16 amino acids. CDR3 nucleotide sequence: TGCAGTGCTCCCCCGGCGGTTGACCATCTCAATCAGCCCCAGCATTTT. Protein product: CSAPPAVDHLNQPQHF.

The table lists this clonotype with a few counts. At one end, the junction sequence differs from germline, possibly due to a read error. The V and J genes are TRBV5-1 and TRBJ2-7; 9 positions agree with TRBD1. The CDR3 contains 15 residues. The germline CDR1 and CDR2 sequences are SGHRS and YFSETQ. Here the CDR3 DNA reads TGCGCCAGCAGATTGGATCCGGGACAGGGTTACGAGCAGTACTTC. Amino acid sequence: CASRLDPGQGYEQYF. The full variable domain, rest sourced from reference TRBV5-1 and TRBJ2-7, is KAGVTQTPRYLIKTRGQQVTLSCSPISGHRSVSWYQQTPGQGLQFLFEYFSETQRNKGNFPGRFSGRQFSNSRSEMNVSTLELGDSALYLCASRLDPGQGYEQYFGPGTRLTVT.

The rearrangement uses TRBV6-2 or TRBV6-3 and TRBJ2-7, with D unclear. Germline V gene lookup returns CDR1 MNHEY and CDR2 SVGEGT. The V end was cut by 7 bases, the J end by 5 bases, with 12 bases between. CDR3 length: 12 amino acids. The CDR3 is CASNMSPHEQYF. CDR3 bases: TGTGCCAGCAACATGAGCCCCCACGAGCAGTACTTC.

The CDR3 DNA reads TGTGCCAGCAGTTTAGTGGCGGGGGGCGGGAATCAGCCCCAGCATTTT. Translated: CASSLVAGGGNQPQHF. V usage is TRBV12-3 or TRBV12-4 and J usage is TRBJ1-5, with D tentatively TRBD1 (6 bases). This CDR3 contains 16 residues. Trimming removed 1 base from V and 4 bases from J, with 14 bases in between.

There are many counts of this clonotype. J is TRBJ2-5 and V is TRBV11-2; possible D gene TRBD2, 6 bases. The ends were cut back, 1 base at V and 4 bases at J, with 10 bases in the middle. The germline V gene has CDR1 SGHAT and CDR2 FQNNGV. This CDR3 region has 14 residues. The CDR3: CASSLGGGSETQYF. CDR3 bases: TGTGCCAGCAGCTTAGGTGGGGGGTCAGAGACCCAGTACTTC.